This T cell receptor (beta chain) was profiled in a study of blood T cell repertoires in COVID-19. Measured with immunoSEQ multiplex PCR; TCRdb has only the in-frame clones, and not every one. In the table there are tens of thousands of clones, over 90% of which are singletons. Trimming stripped 3 bases from V and 5 bases from J, with 19 bases between. This CDR3 region has 15 residues. Germline V lookup: CDR1 DFQATT, CDR2 SNEGSKA (reference sequence). The sequencing sample was made of peripheral blood. This sequence was found in a woman over 75 with acute or convalescent COVID-19. V and J are TRBV20-1 and TRBJ2-5, with TRBD2 as a possible D gene (6 bases). CDR3 sequence: CSASWGSGLRETQYF. CDR3 DNA sequence: TGCAGTGCTAGTTGGGGGAGCGGGTTAAGGGAGACCCAGTACTTC.